Below are 29 T cell receptor beta chains sequenced from a single sample in a study of T cells in Graves' hyperthyroidism and ophthalmopathy. The investigators amplified TCR beta CDR3 regions from RNA transcripts. The TCR CDR3 first-round RT-PCR relied on the HTBI primer set. TCRdb recomputed calls from the multiplex PCR reads with MiXCR, one row per CDR3 protein. Of about 560,000 distinct CDR3 sequences listed, over 15% are singletons. Sequencing input: blood. The receptors derive from a woman between 18 and 29 years old with Graves' hyperthyroidism.

A remark on this clonotype: This may stem from a read error, because a much larger clone lies one nucleotide away. The genes are TRBV20-1 and TRBJ1-1; D remains ambiguous. CDR3 size: 15 residues. Germline CDR1 DFQATT, CDR2 SNEGSKA (reference sequence). The CDR3 spells CSARDQTRRNTEDFF. DNA for the CDR3: TGCAGTGCTAGAGATCAGACAAGGAGAAACACTGAAGATTTCTTT.

This clonotype was seen at least ten times. The chain recombines TRBV11-3 with TRBJ1-1, with TRBD1 as a possible D gene (6 bases). From germline, CDR1 is SGHNT and CDR2 YENEEA. The germline V and J ends were trimmed by 3 bases and 7 bases, with 21 bases remaining between them. CDR3 length: 16 amino acids. CDR3 nucleotide sequence: TGTGCCAGCAGCTTTTGGACAGTGCGGGGTTACAGTGAAGCTTTCTTT. The encoded protein is CASSFWTVRGYSEAFF.

The V call is TRBV29-1, the J call TRBJ2-1; TRBD2 aligns across 9 bases. Germline V gene data show CDR1 as SQVTM and CDR2 as ANQGSEA. The J segment lost 0 bases and the V segment lost 3 bases, leaving 3 bases of the junction unmatched. The length of the CDR3 is 15 residues. The CDR3 region is CSVESGRSSYNEQFF. Written as DNA, the CDR3 is TGCAGCGTTGAGAGCGGGAGGAGCTCCTACAATGAGCAGTTCTTC.

Many counts were recorded for this clonotype. This chain joins TRBV11-2 and TRBJ2-5; TRBD2 aligns across 10 bases. The V gene end was trimmed by 5 bases and the J gene end by 3 bases; junction bases not matched to a gene: 3. Germline V gene lookup returns CDR1 SGHAT and CDR2 FQNNGV. The CDR3 loop spans 14 amino acids. As DNA, the CDR3 is TGTGCCAGCAGCCTAGGACTAGCGGAAGAGACCCAGTACTTC. This sequence encodes CASSLGLAEETQYF.

This clonotype showed up just a few times. The chain has TRBV18 and TRBJ2-1; D gene unclear. This CDR3 is 17 amino acids long. CDR1 and CDR2 (germline): KGHSH, LQKENI. With 1 base removed from V and 3 bases from J, the gap between germline ends came to 16 bases. The chain's CDR3 is CASSPQNARSGYNEQFF. In DNA form, the CDR3 reads TGTGCCAGCTCACCACAGAACGCCAGGTCGGGCTACAATGAGCAGTTCTTC.

This clonotype came up many times. The chain employs TRBV20-1 and TRBJ1-2, with 7 nucleotides matching TRBD1. Trimming at V came to 6 bases and at J to 8 bases, leaving 9 bases not matched to a gene. The CDR3 is 12 amino acids. CDR1 is DFQATT, CDR2 SNEGSKA, per germline (reference sequence). Written as DNA, the CDR3 is TGCAGTGCCGGACAGGCCGCGGGGGGCTACACCTTC. Its protein is CSAGQAAGGYTF.

There are a few counts of this clonotype. The rearrangement links TRBV6-1 to TRBJ2-7; possibly TRBD2 for D (6 bases). CDR1 and CDR2 from the germline V gene are MNHNS and SASEGT. This CDR3 comprises 14 residues. The V end was cut by 7 bases, the J end by 5 bases, with 18 bases between. CDR3 nucleotides: TGTGCCAGCAAGGGTGATCGGGGAGGCCACGAGCAGTACTTC. As protein: CASKGDRGGHEQYF.

The J gene is TRBJ1-6, the V gene TRBV3-1, with 11 nucleotides matching TRBD1. Germline values: CDR1 LGHDT, CDR2 YNNKEL (reference sequence). Trimming took 4 bases from V and 10 from J; bases not matched to a gene: 6. The CDR3 runs to 15 residues. The CDR3 DNA follows: TGTGCCAGCAGCCCGGGACAGGGGGTAGGATCACCCCTCCACTTT. It codes for CASSPGQGVGSPLHF.

This clonotype was seen a few times. The genes are TRBV7-9 and TRBJ2-5; D could derive from TRBD1 or TRBD2 (5 bases each). The germline V gene has CDR1 SEHNR and CDR2 FQNEAQ (reference sequence). This CDR3 is 14 amino acids long. V was cut by 2 bases and J by 5 bases, with 12 bases left in between. CDR3 amino acids: CASSLSTGRETQYF. CDR3 in DNA: TGTGCCAGCAGCTTATCCACGGGGCGGGAGACCCAGTACTTC. The full variable domain, with the rest looked up from reference TRBV7-9 and TRBJ2-5, is DTGVSQNPRHKITKRGQNVTFRCDPISEHNRLYWYRQTLGQGPEFLTYFQNEAQLEKSRLLSDRFSAERPKGSFSTLEIQRTEQGDSAMYLCASSLSTGRETQYFGPGTRLLVL.

This clonotype appeared many times. V and J are TRBV7-8 and TRBJ1-4; TRBD1 matches at 10 bases. Germline CDR1 is SGHVS and CDR2 is FQNEAQ. The CDR3 runs to 15 residues. Losses at the gene ends were 6 bases for V and 6 bases for J; bases not matched to a gene: 7. CDR3 DNA: TGTGCCAGCAGGGAGACAGGGGGCGGGGATGAAAAACTGTTTTTT. Its protein is CASRETGGGDEKLFF.

The chain carries TRBV2 and TRBJ1-1; D is perhaps TRBD1 (6 bases). CDR1 is SNHLY, CDR2 FYNNEI, per germline. Trimming pared 3 bases from V and 0 bases from J, leaving 8 bases between. This CDR3 contains 14 residues. CDR3 in amino acids: CASSEGAVNTEAFF. The DNA for the CDR3 is TGTGCCAGCAGTGAGGGGGCGGTGAACACTGAAGCTTTCTTT.

At least ten counts were recorded for this clonotype. The J gene is TRBJ1-3, the V gene TRBV2; D is uncertain. V lost 6 bases, J lost 4 bases, and 7 bases lay in between. Germline assignment: CDR1 SNHLY and CDR2 FYNNEI. The length of the CDR3 is 12 residues. The CDR3 coding sequence is TGTGCCAGCAGATACAGCGGAAACACCATATATTTT. Translated: CASRYSGNTIYF.

Note on this clonotype: Possible read error: a much larger clone is one base away. The chain recombines TRBV6-1 with TRBJ2-5, with 7 bases matching TRBD2. Germline V gene data show CDR1 as MNHNS and CDR2 as SASEGT. CDR3 length: 19 amino acids. The junction had 21 bases not matched to a gene; V was cut back by 6 bases and J by 2 bases. CDR3 region: CASRFRSIRSGDDQETQYF. CDR3 DNA sequence: TGTGCCAGCAGATTCCGGAGCATTAGGAGCGGGGACGATCAAGAGACCCAGTACTTC.

This clonotype was seen ten or more times. V is TRBV2 and J is TRBJ2-5; TRBD2 matches 13 bases. Germline trimming cut 6 bases from V and 3 bases from J; bases unmatched to any gene: 7. The CDR3 runs to 16 residues. Germline V CDR1 and CDR2: SNHLY, FYNNEI. CDR3 sequence reads: CASSGTSGRAKETQYF. CDR3 DNA: TGTGCCAGCAGCGGTACTAGCGGGAGGGCTAAAGAGACCCAGTACTTC.

In this sample, this clonotype turned up a few times. The chain carries TRBV7-9 and TRBJ2-5, with D perhaps given as TRBD1 or TRBD2 (6 bases each). Germline assignment: CDR1 SEHNR and CDR2 FQNEAQ (reference sequence). The V end lost 5 bases, the J end lost 1 base, and 17 bases lay between the germline ends. This CDR3 is 16 amino acids long. Here the CDR3 reads CASSRPPRGPQETQYF. The CDR3 region has the DNA TGTGCCAGCAGCCGACCACCTCGGGGGCCCCAAGAGACCCAGTACTTC.

The J gene is TRBJ2-3, the V gene TRBV7-9; TRBD2 is a possible D gene (6 bases). CDR3 length: 17 amino acids. Looked up from germline, CDR1 is SEHNR and CDR2 is FQNEAQ (reference sequence). V lost 1 base, J lost 0 bases, and 14 bases lay in between. CDR3 amino acids: CASSLVWSGTSTDTQYF. CDR3 DNA sequence: TGTGCCAGCAGCTTAGTCTGGAGTGGGACTAGCACAGATACGCAGTATTTT.

There are many counts of this clonotype. The genes are TRBV12-3 or TRBV12-4 and TRBJ1-6; no firm D call. V shed 3 bases and J shed 4 bases, with 13 bases lying between them. The CDR3 is 16 amino acids. The CDR3, as DNA: TGTGCCAGCAGTTTTGCACGGGAGGAATATAATTCACCCCTCCACTTT. Translation: CASSFAREEYNSPLHF.

The chain is built from TRBV12-3 or TRBV12-4 and TRBJ1-4; maybe TRBD1 (6 bases). The length of the CDR3 is 15 residues. V lost 5 bases and J lost 1, with 11 bases in between. The CDR3 region has the DNA TGTGCCAGCAGTAGAAGAGGGGGAACTAATGAAAAACTGTTTTTT. Translating it yields CASSRRGGTNEKLFF.

This clonotype was detected many times. The chain recombines TRBV12-3 or TRBV12-4 with TRBJ1-5; 8 bases map to TRBD1. This CDR3 has 15 residues. V lost 3 bases to trimming and J lost 6 bases; unmatched junction nucleotides: 7. This CDR3 is CASSFAGGESQPQHF. CDR3 nucleotide sequence: TGTGCCAGCAGTTTTGCAGGGGGCGAAAGTCAGCCCCAGCATTTT.

This clonotype was seen a few times. The J gene is TRBJ1-2, the V gene TRBV18; 7 positions match TRBD1. V shed 1 base and J 4 bases; nucleotides not matched to a gene: 12. The CDR3 is made up of 17 amino acids. From germline, CDR1 is KGHSH and CDR2 LQKENI. CDR3 in amino acids: CASSPRVTGFDFYGYTF. The CDR3 bases are TGTGCCAGCTCACCACGGGTGACAGGGTTTGACTTCTATGGCTACACCTTC.

The rearrangement links TRBV7-2 to TRBJ2-5, with 7 nucleotides matching TRBD1. The CDR3 consists of 17 residues. J lost 6 bases, V lost 1 base, and 14 bases had no gene match. Per the germline V gene, CDR1 is SGHTA and CDR2 is FQGNSA. The CDR3 nucleotides read TGTGCCAGCAGCTTAGTAAAGTGGACAGGAGGTTCGCAGACCCAGTACTTC. Translating it yields CASSLVKWTGGSQTQYF.

In the case of this clonotype: A read error may explain this, as a much larger clone is one base away. The rearrangement links TRBV28 to TRBJ1-2; D gene unclear. The germline V gene encodes CDR1 MDHEN and CDR2 SYDVKM. This CDR3 region has 14 residues. The DNA of the CDR3 is TGTACCAGCAGTCTCTGGCAGGAGAACTATGGCTACACCTTC. This codes for CTSSLWQENYGYTF.

The V gene is TRBV29-1, the J gene TRBJ1-3, with D tentatively TRBD1 (5 bases). The CDR3 loop spans 12 amino acids. Trimming cost V 8 bases and J 5 bases, with 13 bases left between them. Germline V gives CDR1 SQVTM, CDR2 ANQGSEA. The CDR3 protein is CSPRPGRNTIYF. CDR3 DNA sequence: TGCAGCCCCCGTCCAGGGAGAAACACCATATATTTT.

In its sample, this clonotype was seen many times. The chain is built from TRBV12-3 or TRBV12-4 and TRBJ2-1; TRBD2 matches 7 bases. CDR3 length equals 16 residues. Germline trimming cut 3 bases from V and 3 bases from J; bases unmatched to any gene: 8. The CDR3 coding sequence is TGTGCCAGCAGTTTTACGGCTAGCGGCTTCTACAATGAGCAGTTCTTC. This codes for CASSFTASGFYNEQFF.

The rearrangement joins TRBV13 to TRBJ2-2, with a tentative D call TRBD2 (6 bases). Per the germline V gene, CDR1 is PRHDT and CDR2 is FYEKMQ (reference sequence). Trimming took off 2 bases at V and 1 base at J, with 14 bases between the two ends. The CDR3 runs 17 residues. The CDR3 is CASSLSLREMNTGELFF. The CDR3 DNA reads as TGTGCCAGCAGCTTATCCCTCCGGGAGATGAACACCGGGGAGCTGTTTTTT.

This clonotype was seen repeatedly, ten times or more. The chain uses TRBV6-2 or TRBV6-3 and TRBJ2-7; 7 nucleotides match TRBD1. The V and J ends lost 7 bases and 1 base, in that order; junction bases with no gene match: 16. This CDR3 region has 17 residues. CDR1 is MNHEY and CDR2 is SVGEGT in the germline V gene. This CDR3 is CASKTWGRGITSYEQYF. The CDR3 DNA is TGTGCCAGCAAAACCTGGGGCAGGGGGATTACTTCCTACGAGCAGTACTTC.

This clonotype occurred many times. The CDR3 sequence: CASSLLPKGGSYEQYF. DNA for the CDR3: TGTGCCAGCAGCCTATTACCGAAGGGCGGCTCCTACGAGCAGTACTTC. The genes are TRBV7-2 and TRBJ2-7; no firm D call. The germline V and J ends were trimmed by 5 bases and 0 bases, with 17 bases remaining between them. The CDR3 runs to 16 residues. CDR1 and CDR2 from the germline V gene are SGHTA and FQGNSA.

This clonotype was found a few times. The CDR3 protein is CASSLTSGSSHEQYF. In nucleotides, the CDR3 is TGCGCCAGCAGTTTGACTAGCGGGAGTTCCCACGAGCAGTACTTC. This chain joins TRBV10-1 and TRBJ2-7; 12 nucleotides align to TRBD2. The junction had 7 bases not matched to a gene; V was cut back by 5 bases and J by 5 bases. Germline-derived CDR1 and CDR2 are WNHNN and SYGVQD (reference sequence). The CDR3 runs to 15 residues.

This clonotype was counted between two and nine times. The CDR3 loop reads CASSIGAGGGNEQFF. CDR3 nucleotides: TGTGCCAGTAGTATAGGAGCGGGGGGTGGCAATGAGCAGTTCTTC. The chain combines TRBV19 with TRBJ2-1; 9 nucleotides agree with TRBD2. The V and J ends lost 1 base and 6 bases, in that order; junction bases with no gene match: 4. CDR3 length: 15 amino acids. In germline, CDR1 is LNHDA, CDR2 SQIVND (reference sequence).